This T cell receptor beta chain is from a study of blood T cell repertoires in COVID-19. Original analysis: Nucleated cell counts were estimated from reference gene primer amplification. The method was immunoSEQ multiplex PCR; TCRdb's version includes in-frame clones alone and lacks a portion of them. V, J and clone size are those of that table, while D and trimming were read from the DNA. Altogether roughly 170,000 clones are present, approximately 79% being singletons, with the ten largest covering 3%. Germline CDR1 LNHDA, CDR2 SQIVND (reference sequence). Between the trimmed V and J ends, which lost 3 bases and 5 bases, there was a span of 17 bases. The CDR3 spans 16 residues.

The chain has TRBV19 and TRBJ1-5; D not resolved. Sequencing was performed on peripheral blood. The clonotype comes from a woman older than 75 with acute or convalescent COVID-19. CDR3: CASSINGRGGYQPQHF. The CDR3 bases are TGTGCCAGTAGTATTAACGGGCGGGGAGGCTATCAGCCCCAGCATTTT.